The sequence of this TCR beta chain was determined in a study of CD8 T cells in ankylosing spondylitis. Study results and limitations: Ankylosing spondylitis blood appeared to carry a characteristic TCR beta motif of seven to nine highly homologous variants. Some of these motif variants have turned up before, in reports on reactive arthritis synovial fluid and blood.

V was pared by 3 bases and J by 9 bases, with 14 bases between. The CDR3 runs to 12 residues. Per germline, CDR1 DFQATT and CDR2 SNEGSKA (reference sequence). MiXCR, run by TCRdb on the 5' RACE reads, gives a single entry per CDR3 protein. The repertoire has under 550,000 distinct CDR3 sequences, more than 25% of them found once; the top ten carry 0.89%. To note about this clonotype: No antigen is known for it.

This sequence originates from a male donor with ankylosing spondylitis. This chain uses TRBV20-1 with TRBJ1-1, with D uncertain. The specimen was blood, either unsorted or a sorted T cell fraction (not recorded which). The CDR3 coding sequence is TGCAGTGCTAGTGGCCTCTCAAGACAAGCTTTCTTT. Residues: CSASGLSRQAFF.